This T cell receptor beta chain emerged from a study of blood T cell repertoires in COVID-19. The wider study: The United States, Italy and Spain were the sources of the acute and convalescent COVID-19 samples. The analysed material was cDNA or gDNA that came from T cells, B-cell-depleted T cells, or PBMCs.

This clone has only a few counts. Germline lookup yields CDR1 MNHEY and CDR2 SVGAGI. The V end lost 6 bases, the J end lost 0 bases, and 12 bases lay between the germline ends. This CDR3 spans 14 amino acids. Per the original data handling: It was from reference gene primer amplification that nucleated cell counts were estimated. TCRdb's table, derived via immunoSEQ multiplex PCR, lists solely in-frame clones and lacks some. D and trimming were read from the DNA, whereas the V and J calls and clone size are those reported in that table. Here the sample spans about 220,000 clones, around 81% being singletons.

This rearrangement joins TRBV6-5 to TRBJ2-7, with TRBD2 as a possible D gene (7 bases). The sequenced sample consisted of peripheral blood. The sequence was collected from a woman aged 60-75 years with acute or convalescent COVID-19. The CDR3 reads CASRRRGLSYEQYF. CDR3 DNA: TGTGCCAGCAGGAGGCGGGGGCTCTCCTACGAGCAGTACTTC.